The TCR beta chain under discussion was sequenced for a study of CD8 T cells in ankylosing spondylitis. Study-wide findings and caveats: A subset of motif variants has previously been described in the synovial fluid and blood of reactive arthritis. Characteristic, it appeared, of ankylosing spondylitis blood was a TCR beta motif of eight highly homologous variants.

Trimming took 0 bases from V and 6 from J, leaving 18 bases between them. Germline-derived CDR1 and CDR2 are LGHNA and YSLEER. This CDR3 region has 16 residues. 5'-RACE, quantitative and with molecular barcodes, yielded the TCR beta libraries. MiXCR, run by TCRdb on the 5' RACE reads, gives a single entry per CDR3 protein. The data contain 180,000 or so distinct CDR3 sequences, 11% of them singletons. Details on this clonotype: Its target is not known. A much larger clonotype is one base distant, so this may be a read error.

Sequenced input: blood, either unsorted or a sorted T cell fraction (not recorded which). The TCR comes from a male donor with ankylosing spondylitis or in good health (not recorded which). The chain has TRBV4-3 and TRBJ2-7, with D perhaps TRBD1 (5 bases). CDR3 sequence (DNA): TGCGCCAGCAGCCAAGATGGTTCGGACAAAATCTGCGAGCAGTACTTC. This gives the protein CASSQDGSDKICEQYF.